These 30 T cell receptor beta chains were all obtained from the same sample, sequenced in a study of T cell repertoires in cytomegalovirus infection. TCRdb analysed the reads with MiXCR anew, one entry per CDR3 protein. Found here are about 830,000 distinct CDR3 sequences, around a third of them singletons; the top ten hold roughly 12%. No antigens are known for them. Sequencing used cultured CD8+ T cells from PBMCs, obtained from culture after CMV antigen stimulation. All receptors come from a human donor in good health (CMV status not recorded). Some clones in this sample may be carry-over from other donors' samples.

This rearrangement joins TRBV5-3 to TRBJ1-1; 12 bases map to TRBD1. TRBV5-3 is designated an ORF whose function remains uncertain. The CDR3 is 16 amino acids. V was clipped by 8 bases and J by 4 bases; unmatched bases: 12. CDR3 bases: TGTGCCAGCAGCCCCCGGGACAGGGGGCTTACCACTGAAGCTTTCTTT. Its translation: CASSPRDRGLTTEAFF.

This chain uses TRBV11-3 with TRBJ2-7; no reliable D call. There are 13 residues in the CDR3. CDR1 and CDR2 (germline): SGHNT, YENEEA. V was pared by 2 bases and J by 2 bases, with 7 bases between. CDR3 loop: CASSLFETYEQYF. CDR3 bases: TGTGCCAGCAGCTTATTCGAGACCTACGAGCAGTACTTC.

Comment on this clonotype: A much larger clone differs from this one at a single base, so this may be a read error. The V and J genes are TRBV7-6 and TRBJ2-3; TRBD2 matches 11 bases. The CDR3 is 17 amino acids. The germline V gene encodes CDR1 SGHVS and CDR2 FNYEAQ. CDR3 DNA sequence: TGTGCCAACAGCTCCGCTTTGGCTAGCGGGGGGCAAAGGGCGCAGTATTTT. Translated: CANSSALASGGQRAQYF.

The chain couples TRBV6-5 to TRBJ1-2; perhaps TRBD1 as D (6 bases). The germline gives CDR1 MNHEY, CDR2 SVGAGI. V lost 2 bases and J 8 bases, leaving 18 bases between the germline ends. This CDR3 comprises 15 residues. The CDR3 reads CASSYTPGGGGGYTF. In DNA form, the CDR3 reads TGTGCCAGCAGTTACACGCCCGGGGGAGGGGGAGGCTACACCTTC.

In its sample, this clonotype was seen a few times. CDR3 DNA: TGTGCCAGCAGCCCAAAACAGGGCGGCTATGGCTACACCTTC. It yields the protein CASSPKQGGYGYTF. The chain combines TRBV7-9 with TRBJ1-2, with D perhaps matching TRBD1 (6 bases). Deletions cut 5 bases from V and 4 bases from J, with 14 bases between. This CDR3 comprises 14 residues. Germline V gene sequence: CDR1 SEHNR, CDR2 FQNEAQ (reference sequence).

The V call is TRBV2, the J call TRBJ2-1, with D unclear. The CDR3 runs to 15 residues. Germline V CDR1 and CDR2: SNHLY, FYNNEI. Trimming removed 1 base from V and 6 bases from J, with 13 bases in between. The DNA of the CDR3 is TGTGCCAGCAGTGAAGGTCAACAGCTGGGCAATGAGCAGTTCTTC. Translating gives CASSEGQQLGNEQFF.

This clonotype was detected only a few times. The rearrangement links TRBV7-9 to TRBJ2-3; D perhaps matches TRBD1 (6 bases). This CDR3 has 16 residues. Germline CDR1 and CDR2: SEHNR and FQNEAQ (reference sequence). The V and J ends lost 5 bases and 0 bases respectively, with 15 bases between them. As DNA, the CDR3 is TGTGCCAGCAGCCCTGAGGACAGAACTAGCACAGATACGCAGTATTTT. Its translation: CASSPEDRTSTDTQYF.

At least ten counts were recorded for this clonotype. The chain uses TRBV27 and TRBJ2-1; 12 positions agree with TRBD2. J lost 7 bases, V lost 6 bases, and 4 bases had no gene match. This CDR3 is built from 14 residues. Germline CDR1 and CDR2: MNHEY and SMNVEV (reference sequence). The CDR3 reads CASSPGLAGNEQFF. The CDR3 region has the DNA TGTGCCAGCAGCCCCGGACTAGCGGGAAATGAGCAGTTCTTC.

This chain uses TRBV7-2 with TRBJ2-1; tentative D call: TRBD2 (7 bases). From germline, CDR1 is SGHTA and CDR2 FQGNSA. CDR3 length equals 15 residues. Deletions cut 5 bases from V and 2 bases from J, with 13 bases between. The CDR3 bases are TGTGCCAGCAGCCGTAAGGGGGGGGCCTACAATGAGCAGTTCTTC. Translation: CASSRKGGAYNEQFF. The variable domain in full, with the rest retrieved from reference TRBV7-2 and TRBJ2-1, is GAGVSQSPSNKVTEKGKDVELRCDPISGHTALYWYRQSLGQGLEFLIYFQGNSAPDKSGLPSDRFSAERTGGSVSTLTIQRTQQEDSAVYLCASSRKGGAYNEQFFGPGTRLTVL.

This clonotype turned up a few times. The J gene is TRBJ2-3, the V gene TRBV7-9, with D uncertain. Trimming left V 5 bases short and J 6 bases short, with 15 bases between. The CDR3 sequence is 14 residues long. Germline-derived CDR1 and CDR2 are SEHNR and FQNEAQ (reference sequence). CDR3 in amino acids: CASSPQEGHDTQYF. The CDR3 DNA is TGTGCCAGCAGCCCGCAGGAAGGCCATGATACGCAGTATTTT.

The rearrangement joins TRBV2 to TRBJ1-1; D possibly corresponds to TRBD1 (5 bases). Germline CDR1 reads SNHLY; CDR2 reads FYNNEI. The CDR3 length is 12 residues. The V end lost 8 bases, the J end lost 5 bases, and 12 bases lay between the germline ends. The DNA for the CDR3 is TGTGCCAGCGTGGGGGGGAGAACTGAAGCTTTCTTT. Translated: CASVGGRTEAFF.

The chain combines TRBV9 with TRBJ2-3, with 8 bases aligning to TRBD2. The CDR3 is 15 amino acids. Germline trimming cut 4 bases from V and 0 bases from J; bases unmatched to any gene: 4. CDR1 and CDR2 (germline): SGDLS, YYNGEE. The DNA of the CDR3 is TGTGCCAGCAGCCGTAGCGGGGAGAGCACAGATACGCAGTATTTT. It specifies CASSRSGESTDTQYF.

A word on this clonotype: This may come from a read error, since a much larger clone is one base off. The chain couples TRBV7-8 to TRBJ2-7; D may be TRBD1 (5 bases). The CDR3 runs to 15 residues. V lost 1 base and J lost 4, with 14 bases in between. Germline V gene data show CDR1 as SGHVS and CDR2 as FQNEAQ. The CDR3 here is CASSLVGHGLYEQYV. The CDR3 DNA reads TGTGCCAGCAGCTTAGTTGGACATGGGTTGTACGAGCAGTACGTC.

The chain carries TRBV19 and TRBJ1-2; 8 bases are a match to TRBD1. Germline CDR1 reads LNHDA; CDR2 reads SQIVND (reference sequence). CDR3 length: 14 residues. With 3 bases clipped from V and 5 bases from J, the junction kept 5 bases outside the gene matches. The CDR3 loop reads CASSIAGGWYGYTF. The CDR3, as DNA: TGTGCCAGTAGTATTGCAGGGGGCTGGTATGGCTACACCTTC.

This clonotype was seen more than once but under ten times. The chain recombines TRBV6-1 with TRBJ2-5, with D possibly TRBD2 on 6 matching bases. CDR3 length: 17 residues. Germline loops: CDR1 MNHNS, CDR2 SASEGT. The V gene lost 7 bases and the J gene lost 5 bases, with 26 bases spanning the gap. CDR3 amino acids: CASNRLGGLPLSETQYF. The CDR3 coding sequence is TGTGCCAGCAATAGGCTGGGGGGACTCCCCTTGAGTGAGACCCAGTACTTC.

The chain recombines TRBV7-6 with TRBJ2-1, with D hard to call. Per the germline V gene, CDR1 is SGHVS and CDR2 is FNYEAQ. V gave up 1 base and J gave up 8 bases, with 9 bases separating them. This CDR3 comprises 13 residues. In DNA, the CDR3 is TGTGCCAGCAGCTTAGTCTTATACCATGAGCAGTTCTTC. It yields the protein CASSLVLYHEQFF.

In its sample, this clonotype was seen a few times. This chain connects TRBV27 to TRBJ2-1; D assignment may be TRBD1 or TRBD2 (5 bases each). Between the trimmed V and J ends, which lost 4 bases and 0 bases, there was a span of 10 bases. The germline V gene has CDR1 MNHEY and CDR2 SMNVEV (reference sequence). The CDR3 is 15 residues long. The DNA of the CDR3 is TGTGCCAGCAGTTCCGGGGCGTACTCCTACAATGAGCAGTTCTTC. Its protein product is CASSSGAYSYNEQFF.

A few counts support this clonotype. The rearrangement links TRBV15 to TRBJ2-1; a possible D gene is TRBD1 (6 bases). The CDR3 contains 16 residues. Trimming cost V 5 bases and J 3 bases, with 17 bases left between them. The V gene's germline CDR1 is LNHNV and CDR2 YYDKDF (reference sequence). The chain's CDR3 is CATSEPGTYYYNEQFF. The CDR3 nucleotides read TGTGCCACCAGCGAGCCCGGGACATATTACTACAATGAGCAGTTCTTC.

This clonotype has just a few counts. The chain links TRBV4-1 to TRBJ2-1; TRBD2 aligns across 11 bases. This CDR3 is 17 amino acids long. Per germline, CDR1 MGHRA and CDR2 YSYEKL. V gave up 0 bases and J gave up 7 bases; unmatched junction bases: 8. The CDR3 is CASSQDLSGGARNEQFF. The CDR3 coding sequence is TGCGCCAGCAGCCAAGACCTTAGCGGGGGGGCGAGGAATGAGCAGTTCTTC.

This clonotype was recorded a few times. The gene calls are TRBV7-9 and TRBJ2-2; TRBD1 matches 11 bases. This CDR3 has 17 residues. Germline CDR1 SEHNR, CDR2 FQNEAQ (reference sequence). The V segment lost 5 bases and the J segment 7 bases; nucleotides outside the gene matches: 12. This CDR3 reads CASSPAVGQGANGELFF. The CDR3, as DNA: TGTGCCAGCAGCCCCGCGGTCGGACAGGGGGCAAACGGGGAGCTGTTTTTT.

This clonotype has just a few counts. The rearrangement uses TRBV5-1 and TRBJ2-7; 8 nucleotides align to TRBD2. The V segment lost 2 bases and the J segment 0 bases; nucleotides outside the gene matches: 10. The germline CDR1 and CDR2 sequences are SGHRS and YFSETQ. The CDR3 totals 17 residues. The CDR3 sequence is CASSFRFSGDASYEQYF. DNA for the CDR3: TGCGCCAGCAGCTTCCGGTTTAGCGGGGATGCCTCCTACGAGCAGTACTTC.

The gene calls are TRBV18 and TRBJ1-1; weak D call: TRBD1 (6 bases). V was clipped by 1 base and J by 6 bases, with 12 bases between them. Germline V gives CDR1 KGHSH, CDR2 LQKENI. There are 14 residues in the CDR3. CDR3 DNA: TGTGCCAGCTCACCACTGGCAGGGGTGGCTGAAGCTTTCTTT. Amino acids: CASSPLAGVAEAFF.

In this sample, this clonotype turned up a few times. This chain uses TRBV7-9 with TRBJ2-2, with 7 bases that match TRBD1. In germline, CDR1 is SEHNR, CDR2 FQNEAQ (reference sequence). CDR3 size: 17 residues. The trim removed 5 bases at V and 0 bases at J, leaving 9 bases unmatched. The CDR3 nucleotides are TGTGCCAGCAGCCCCCGGGACAGCTCCTCGAACACCGGGGAGCTGTTTTTT. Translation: CASSPRDSSSNTGELFF.

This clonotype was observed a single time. DNA for the CDR3: TGTGCCAGCACCCCGCTCCCTATCCAATATAGCAATCAGCCCCAGCATTTT. Translated: CASTPLPIQYSNQPQHF. This chain connects TRBV6-2 or TRBV6-3 to TRBJ1-5; unclear D gene. V shed 7 bases and J shed 0 bases, with 19 bases lying between them. Germline values: CDR1 MNHEY, CDR2 SVGEGT. The CDR3 has 17 residues.

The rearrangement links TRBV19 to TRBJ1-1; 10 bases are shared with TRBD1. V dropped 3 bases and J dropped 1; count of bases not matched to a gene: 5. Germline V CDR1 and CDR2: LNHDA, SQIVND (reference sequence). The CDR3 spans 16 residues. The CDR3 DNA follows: TGTGCCAGTAGTATCCGGACAGGGGGTAAGAACACTGAAGCTTTCTTT. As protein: CASSIRTGGKNTEAFF.

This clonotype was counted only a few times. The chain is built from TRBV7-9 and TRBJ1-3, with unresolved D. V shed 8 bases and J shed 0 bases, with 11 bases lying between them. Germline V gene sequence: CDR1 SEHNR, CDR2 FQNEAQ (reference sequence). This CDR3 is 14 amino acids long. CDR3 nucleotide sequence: TGTGCCAGCCCGCAGGCTGACTCTGGAAACACCATATATTTT. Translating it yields CASPQADSGNTIYF. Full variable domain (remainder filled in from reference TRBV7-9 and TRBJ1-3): DTGVSQNPRHKITKRGQNVTFRCDPISEHNRLYWYRQTLGQGPEFLTYFQNEAQLEKSRLLSDRFSAERPKGSFSTLEIQRTEQGDSAMYLCASPQADSGNTIYFGEGSWLTVV.

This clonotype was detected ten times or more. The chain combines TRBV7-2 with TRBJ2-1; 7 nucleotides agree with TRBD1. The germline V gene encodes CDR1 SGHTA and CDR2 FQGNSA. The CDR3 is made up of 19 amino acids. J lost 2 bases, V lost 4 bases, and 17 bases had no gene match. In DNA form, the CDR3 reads TGTGCCAGCAGCTCATACTACGACTTCGGACAGGACACCTACAATGAGCAGTTCTTC. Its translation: CASSSYYDFGQDTYNEQFF.

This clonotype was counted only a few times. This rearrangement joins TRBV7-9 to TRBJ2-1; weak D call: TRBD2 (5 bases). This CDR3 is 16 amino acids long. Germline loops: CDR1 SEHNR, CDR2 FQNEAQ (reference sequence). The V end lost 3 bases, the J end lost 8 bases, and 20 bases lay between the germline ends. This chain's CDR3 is CASSLLPGVVGDEQFF. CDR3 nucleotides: TGTGCCAGCAGCTTGCTCCCCGGAGTTGTGGGAGATGAGCAGTTCTTC.

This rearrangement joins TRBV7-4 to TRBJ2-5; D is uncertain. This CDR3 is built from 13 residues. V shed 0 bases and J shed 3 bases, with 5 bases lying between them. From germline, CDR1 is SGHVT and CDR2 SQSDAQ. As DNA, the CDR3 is TGTGCCAGCAGCTTAGCGTACGAAGAGACCCAGTACTTC. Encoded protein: CASSLAYEETQYF.

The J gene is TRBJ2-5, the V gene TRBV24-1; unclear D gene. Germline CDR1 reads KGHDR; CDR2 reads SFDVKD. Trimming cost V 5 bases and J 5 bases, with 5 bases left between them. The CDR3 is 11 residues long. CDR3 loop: CATSVDETQYF. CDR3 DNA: TGTGCCACCAGTGTGGATGAGACCCAGTACTTC.